The T cell receptor (beta chain) described here comes from a study of human T cells and chemical hapten exposure (dated by TCRdb to the early 2020s). About the full investigation: For sensitization, 2% DPC in acetone was applied to a roughly 2 cm by roughly 2 cm area of upper inner arm skin. Weekly therapeutic DPC doses were additionally applied to the scalp of patients throughout the roughly 24-week study period. Patch testing on the upper back used Finn chambers containing 0.01% DPC, with scoring done after 6 days according to International Contact Dermatitis Research Group standards. The mostly female patient cohort included alopecia areata with under or over 50% scalp involvement, alopecia totalis and alopecia universalis. Libraries were combined into a pool for sequencing, and differences in TCR yield between samples came mainly from small differences in library volumes within the pool. This study followed changes in the peripheral blood TCR repertoire in vivo during primary and secondary sensitization of alopecia patients to the hapten diphenylcyclopropenone (DPC). Blood was sampled from patients pre-sensitization (week 0) and at 2, 6 and about 24 weeks after DPC sensitization. For TCR sequencing, blood came from 25 to 35 alopecia patients at anywhere from one to four time points (pre-sensitization, 2, 6 and 24 weeks). Broad study findings and their caveats: Repeated subsampling changed both the strength of the expansion versus patch-test correlation and the threshold at which that correlation became significant. Patch test score was positively correlated with the number of PT1 expanded TCRs, with significance at thresholds 8, 16 and 32 but not at 4. Compared with pre-sensitization or healthy control sets, expanded TCRs formed significantly more large CDR3 similarity clusters, which is consistent with antigen-driven responses. Because every patient had alopecia, a presumed autoimmune disease, the patients' immune response might differ from that of healthy individuals. DPC sensitization did not change how many TCRs were above 1 in 1000 frequency, and no evidence was found of alterations in global repertoire structure.

Libraries came from RACE. The sequencer was a NextSeq 500. Library preparation attached unique molecular identifiers to individual cDNA molecules for quantitative, reproducible TCR counting. From each blood RNA sample, both TCR alpha and TCR beta chains were sequenced. In the authors' own workflow: A median of about 87,000 TCRs per sample was observed, with a range of roughly 23,224 to 750,000. The Decombinator software suite was used to annotate V, J and CDR3 in the TCR reads. For the PS versus PT1 abundance plots, all samples were subsampled to the same number of TCRs (28,000). Expanded TCRs were defined as absent before sensitization and observed at least eight times at the 2-week time point. TCRdb's own reprocessing of the public reads used fastp at Q25 and MiXCR and kept productive beta chains. Rows with one shared CDR3 protein collapse into an entry with the most common genes and DNA. TCRdb assigned the V and J calls; the authors' analysis was not used. For this sample the table gives 35,000 to 45,000 distinct CDR3 sequences, of which 12% were detected only once. The ten top clones hold about 6% of the sample.

The time point label for this specimen denotes: pre-sensitization, week 0. The treatment or condition label corresponds to: therapeutic diphenylcyclopropenone sensitization with weekly scalp DPC. At each patch-test visit, blood was drawn before the patch test was applied. To be eligible, patients had to be aged 18 to 70, diagnosed with alopecia and judged suitable for DPC therapy, while pregnant patients were excluded. Total RNA was extracted from unfractionated whole blood that had been collected in Tempus Blood RNA tubes. CDR1 and CDR2 are read off the germline V gene as MNHEY and SVGEGT. Measured from the cysteine to the phenylalanine, the CDR3 is 15 residues long. Only the CDR3 DNA stays, 45 bases, in frame from base 1. Here V drops 3 bases and J drops 8 bases, and the junction holds 8 bases not matched to any gene. This clonotype was counted a few times. It has no known antigen specificity. Base quality data are lacking; no much larger clone is found one base away.

Here the sequenced sample was whole blood, taken in connection with sensitization to the hapten diphenylcyclopropenone (DPC). The V and J segments used are TRBV6-2 or TRBV6-3 and TRBJ2-4; 9 of the junction bases match TRBD1. The sequence was collected from a woman in her twenties or thirties with alopecia areata. Some clones in this sample may be carry-over from other donors' samples. The nucleotide sequence reads TGTGCCAGCAGTTATTCGGACAGGGGTATGGACATTCAGTACTTC. Its protein product is CASSYSDRGMDIQYF.